The 6 T cell receptor beta chains listed next were all sequenced from one sample in a study of T cells after yellow fever vaccination. TCRdb recomputed calls from the 5' RACE reads with MiXCR, one row per CDR3 protein. This table has around 400,000 distinct CDR3 sequences, around 10% appearing once. The material was PBMCs, obtained on the day of the first yellow fever vaccination. The receptors were sampled from a man younger than 35 who received the YFV17D yellow fever vaccine.

This clonotype showed up just a few times. V gene TRBV6-1 combines with J gene TRBJ1-2; 7 bases agree with TRBD1. The CDR3 contains 15 residues. From germline, CDR1 is MNHNS and CDR2 SASEGT. Unmatched junction bases numbered 12, after V lost 6 bases and J lost 5 bases. The CDR3 nucleotides are TGTGCCAGCAGCCCTTTAGGGGGCGCGGGTTATGGCTACACCTTC. It is translated as CASSPLGGAGYGYTF.

This chain joins TRBV7-9 and TRBJ1-1; maybe TRBD1 (6 bases). The CDR3 consists of 14 residues. Trimming removed 0 bases from V and 6 bases from J, with 11 bases in between. Germline CDR1 is SEHNR and CDR2 is FQNEAQ (reference sequence). The CDR3 sequence is CASSLAEGGPEAFF. Written as DNA, the CDR3 is TGTGCCAGCAGCTTAGCGGAGGGGGGACCTGAAGCTTTCTTT.

This clonotype was recorded many times. The chain employs TRBV6-2 or TRBV6-3 and TRBJ1-6, with D perhaps matching TRBD1 (5 bases). This CDR3 contains 14 residues. The V and J ends lost 2 bases and 6 bases respectively, with 8 bases between them. In germline, CDR1 is MNHEY, CDR2 SVGEGT. The CDR3 loop reads CASSYLTANSPLHF. The CDR3 DNA follows: TGTGCCAGCAGTTACCTGACAGCTAATTCACCCCTCCACTTT.

This clonotype showed up just a few times. The chain couples TRBV3-1 to TRBJ2-5, with unresolved D. Looked up from germline, CDR1 is LGHDT and CDR2 is YNNKEL (reference sequence). This CDR3 region has 13 residues. V dropped 6 bases and J dropped 5 bases, with 13 bases sitting between them. CDR3 sequence: CASRPKLMETQYF. The CDR3 nucleotides are TGTGCCAGCAGACCTAAATTGATGGAGACCCAGTACTTC.

V is TRBV5-1 and J is TRBJ2-3, with no clear D. Trimming took 6 bases from V and 3 from J, leaving 17 bases between them. The CDR3 length is 15 residues. CDR1 and CDR2 (germline): SGHRS, YFSETQ. The CDR3 is CASTPFWGTTDTQYF. The DNA for the CDR3 is TGCGCCAGCACCCCGTTTTGGGGAACGACAGATACGCAGTATTTT. The full variable domain, its missing parts supplied by reference TRBV5-1 and TRBJ2-3, is KAGVTQTPRYLIKTRGQQVTLSCSPISGHRSVSWYQQTPGQGLQFLFEYFSETQRNKGNFPGRFSGRQFSNSRSEMNVSTLELGDSALYLCASTPFWGTTDTQYFGPGTRLTVL.

This clonotype was seen more than once but under ten times. The chain joins TRBV2 to TRBJ2-6, with no clear D. V gave up 3 bases and J gave up 0 bases, with 15 bases separating them. CDR3 length: 18 amino acids. Germline V gene data show CDR1 as SNHLY and CDR2 as FYNNEI. The CDR3 region is CASSDGQPYTSGANVLTF. The CDR3 DNA reads TGTGCCAGCAGTGATGGTCAGCCCTACACCTCTGGGGCCAACGTCCTGACTTTC.